The TCR beta chain described here comes from a study of T cell responses to AZD1222 COVID-19 vaccine. Whole-study findings and limits: Donors, mostly white British, included more females; clonal diversity was possibly underestimated.

To note about this clone: Its specificity is unknown.

Second doses were pooled across both intervals (about 4 or about 12 weeks). Per the germline V gene, CDR1 is SGHRS and CDR2 is YFSETQ. The CDR3 runs to 16 residues. V was pared by 4 bases and J by 4 bases, with 20 bases between. Sequenced by immunoSEQ multiplex PCR; TCRdb stores in-frame clones only, minus some. The sample shows approximately 150,000 clones, roughly 87% of them seen only once. Sequencing was performed on peripheral blood, taken 28 days after the second AZD1222 dose. The chain has TRBV5-1 and TRBJ1-2, with D uncertain. The receptor comes from an adult who received the AZD1222 COVID-19 vaccine. The CDR3 DNA sequence: TGCGCCAGCAGCACGGGCGGCCCAACCACCTTCTATGGCTACACCTTC. Translation gives CASSTGGPTTFYGYTF.